This passage covers 24 T cell receptor beta chains from one sample sequenced in a study of T cells after yellow fever vaccination. TCRdb ran MiXCR on the 5' RACE reads and lists one entry per CDR3 protein. This sample has a few hundred thousand distinct CDR3 sequences; around 7% occur once, and the top ten carry 15% to 20%. This specimen was PBMCs, taken 35 to 50 days after the first yellow fever vaccination. All receptors come from a man aged 18 to 30 who received the YFV17D yellow fever vaccine.

This clonotype showed up many times. J is TRBJ1-2 and V is TRBV29-1; no firm D call. From germline, CDR1 is SQVTM and CDR2 ANQGSEA. Trimming left V 5 bases short and J 3 bases short, with 10 bases between. This CDR3 has 12 residues. The CDR3 reads CSVSQRDYGYTF. CDR3 bases: TGCAGCGTTAGTCAGAGGGACTATGGCTACACCTTC.

J is TRBJ1-2 and V is TRBV3-1; no firm D call. The V end lost 0 bases, the J end lost 8 bases, and 13 bases lay between the germline ends. The CDR3 is 14 residues long. Germline CDR1 is LGHDT and CDR2 is YNNKEL (reference sequence). The CDR3 sequence is CASSQDRPTNGYTF. CDR3 nucleotides: TGTGCCAGCAGCCAAGACAGACCTACTAACGGCTACACCTTC.

This clonotype was detected a few times. The chain combines TRBV28 with TRBJ1-2; D call uncertain. This CDR3 region has 14 residues. Trimming took 7 bases from V and 5 from J, leaving 17 bases between them. Germline V lookup: CDR1 MDHEN, CDR2 SYDVKM. The CDR3 DNA sequence: TGTGCCAGCACCGATGGGGTAGAATTGTATGGCTACACCTTC. Residues: CASTDGVELYGYTF.

This clonotype was observed a handful of times. The gene calls are TRBV7-6 and TRBJ2-5; the D gene could be TRBD1 or TRBD2 (6 bases each). The V and J ends lost 4 bases and 5 bases respectively, with 17 bases between them. Germline V lookup: CDR1 SGHVS, CDR2 FNYEAQ. The CDR3 loop spans 15 amino acids. This chain's CDR3 is CASSSGARVLETQYF. The CDR3 DNA reads TGTGCCAGCAGCTCGGGGGCGAGGGTATTGGAGACCCAGTACTTC.

The sample holds a few counts of this clonotype. This chain uses TRBV4-3 with TRBJ2-7; D unresolved. The V gene's germline CDR1 is LGHNA and CDR2 YSLEER. CDR3 size: 15 residues. V lost 0 bases and J lost 3, with 12 bases in between. CDR3 residues: CASSQDAMALYEQYF. The CDR3 DNA reads as TGCGCCAGCAGCCAAGATGCCATGGCCCTCTACGAGCAGTACTTC.

This clonotype was recorded at least ten times. The J gene is TRBJ2-1, the V gene TRBV6-2 or TRBV6-3, with 12 bases aligning to TRBD2. V lost 6 bases to trimming and J lost 4 bases; unmatched junction nucleotides: 4. Per germline, CDR1 MNHEY and CDR2 SVGEGT. This CDR3 has 15 residues. CDR3 nucleotide sequence: TGTGCCAGCAGGCTAGCGGGGGGGACGTACAATGAGCAGTTCTTC. Encoded protein: CASRLAGGTYNEQFF.

This clonotype was found many times. This sequence joins TRBV7-2 and TRBJ2-1; TRBD1 aligns across 8 bases. Trimming cost V 1 base and J 2 bases; bases outside gene matches: 4. CDR3 length equals 16 residues. CDR1 and CDR2 (germline): SGHTA, FQGNSA. CDR3 region: CASSLEDRVAYNEQFF. In DNA form, the CDR3 reads TGTGCCAGCAGCTTAGAGGACAGGGTAGCCTACAATGAGCAGTTCTTC. Complete variable domain (other parts from reference TRBV7-2 and TRBJ2-1): GAGVSQSPSNKVTEKGKDVELRCDPISGHTALYWYRQSLGQGLEFLIYFQGNSAPDKSGLPSDRFSAERTGGSVSTLTIQRTQQEDSAVYLCASSLEDRVAYNEQFFGPGTRLTVL.

This clonotype was seen ten or more times. The chain employs TRBV7-2 and TRBJ2-7; 10 positions agree with TRBD1. With 1 base clipped from V and 4 bases from J, the junction kept 10 bases outside the gene matches. Per germline, CDR1 SGHTA and CDR2 FQGNSA. The CDR3 consists of 17 residues. CDR3 region: CASSLGTGGRGGYEQYV. CDR3 bases: TGTGCCAGCAGCTTAGGGACAGGGGGAAGGGGAGGGTACGAGCAGTACGTC.

This clonotype was counted many times. This chain uses TRBV7-9 with TRBJ2-5; the match to TRBD2 covers 7 bases. V lost 5 bases and J lost 7; bases outside the gene matches: 10. From germline, CDR1 is SEHNR and CDR2 FQNEAQ (reference sequence). The CDR3 sequence is 14 residues long. In nucleotides, the CDR3 is TGTGCCAGCAGCCCGGGGCTAGCGGAAGGGACCCAGTACTTC. It is translated as CASSPGLAEGTQYF.

This clonotype was counted only a few times. J is TRBJ2-1 and V is TRBV20-1; TRBD2 agrees at 9 bases. With V trimmed by 2 bases and J by 10 bases, 6 bases remained unmatched. Germline V CDR1 and CDR2: DFQATT, SNEGSKA (reference sequence). The CDR3 has 13 residues. The CDR3 sequence is CSARRTAGGEQFF. CDR3 in DNA: TGCAGTGCTAGACGAACTGCGGGGGGGGAGCAGTTCTTC.

The V gene is TRBV6-2 or TRBV6-3, the J gene TRBJ2-3, with D unresolved. The V end was cut by 4 bases, the J end by 8 bases, with 16 bases between. This CDR3 is 14 amino acids long. Germline V gene sequence: CDR1 MNHEY, CDR2 SVGEGT. The CDR3 DNA reads as TGTGCCAGCAGTTTCGCCCCCGGGTCGGCTACGCAGTATTTT. This encodes CASSFAPGSATQYF.

This clonotype was recorded a few times. The rearrangement links TRBV7-3 to TRBJ2-5; no definite D call. Germline V lookup: CDR1 SGHTA, CDR2 FQGTGA. V dropped 4 bases and J dropped 5 bases, with 11 bases sitting between them. The CDR3 loop spans 13 amino acids. Here the CDR3 reads CASSSMAEETQYF. For the CDR3, the DNA is TGTGCCAGCAGCTCTATGGCCGAGGAGACCCAGTACTTC.

The gene calls are TRBV18 and TRBJ1-2; D not resolved. There are 14 residues in the CDR3. V was shortened by 3 bases and J by 2 bases, with 10 bases between the two germline ends. Looked up from germline, CDR1 is KGHSH and CDR2 is LQKENI. DNA for the CDR3: TGTGCCAGCTCACCTTTCGGAGAGAACTATGGCTACACCTTC. As protein: CASSPFGENYGYTF.

In this sample, this clonotype turned up a few times. The chain joins TRBV6-5 to TRBJ1-5, with 7 positions matching TRBD1. Germline V gene sequence: CDR1 MNHEY, CDR2 SVGAGI. The CDR3 consists of 15 residues. After removal of 4 bases from V and 6 bases from J, the junction contained 9 bases not matched to a gene. Here the CDR3 DNA reads TGTGCCAGCAGTTCTCAACAGGGGTCGGGTCAGCCCCAGCATTTT. It yields the protein CASSSQQGSGQPQHF.

This clonotype was seen only a few times. This chain uses TRBV30 with TRBJ2-7, with D unclear. From germline, CDR1 is GTSNPN and CDR2 SVGIG (reference sequence). The length of the CDR3 is 15 residues. The V gene lost 5 bases and the J gene lost 6 bases, with 23 bases spanning the gap. The CDR3 loop is CAWGASGFDSTEQYF. In DNA form, the CDR3 reads TGTGCCTGGGGCGCCTCGGGTTTTGACTCCACCGAGCAGTACTTC. The full variable domain, rest sourced from reference TRBV30 and TRBJ2-7, is SQTIHQWPATLVQPVGSPLSLECTVEGTSNPNLYWYRQAAGRGLQLLFYSVGIGQISSEVPQNLSASRPQDRQFILSSKKLLLSDSGFYLCAWGASGFDSTEQYFGPGTRLTVT.

At least ten counts were recorded for this clonotype. The chain joins TRBV5-6 to TRBJ2-5, with TRBD1 matching over 8 bases. The CDR3 extends over 16 amino acids. Germline-derived CDR1 and CDR2 are SGHDT and YYEEEE. The trim removed 0 bases at V and 4 bases at J, leaving 8 bases unmatched. This CDR3 reads CASSLAPTGARETQYF. In nucleotides, the CDR3 is TGTGCCAGCAGCTTGGCCCCGACAGGGGCAAGAGAGACCCAGTACTTC.

The gene calls are TRBV5-1 and TRBJ2-5; D possibly corresponds to TRBD2 (7 bases). The CDR3 is made up of 16 amino acids. Germline CDR1 reads SGHRS; CDR2 reads YFSETQ. V was shortened by 2 bases and J by 2 bases, with 16 bases between the two germline ends. The CDR3 region is CASSFARGGPQETQYF. Here the CDR3 DNA reads TGCGCCAGCAGCTTTGCTAGGGGGGGCCCTCAAGAGACCCAGTACTTC. Variable domain in full (rest from reference TRBV5-1 and TRBJ2-5): KAGVTQTPRYLIKTRGQQVTLSCSPISGHRSVSWYQQTPGQGLQFLFEYFSETQRNKGNFPGRFSGRQFSNSRSEMNVSTLELGDSALYLCASSFARGGPQETQYFGPGTRLLVL.

A few counts support this clonotype. The chain has TRBV4-2 and TRBJ2-1; D unclear. The CDR3 runs 14 residues. The V gene lost 0 bases and the J gene lost 9 bases, with 12 bases spanning the gap. Germline V gives CDR1 LGHNA, CDR2 YNFKEQ. The DNA of the CDR3 is TGTGCCAGCAGCCAAGAACACCCCTGGATTGAGCAGTTCTTC. Residues: CASSQEHPWIEQFF.

This chain connects TRBV28 to TRBJ2-7; 9 bases match TRBD1. V was clipped by 1 base and J by 2 bases; unmatched bases: 12. The CDR3 spans 18 residues. Germline V CDR1 and CDR2: MDHEN, SYDVKM. The CDR3 bases are TGTGCCAGCAGTTTATCATCAATGGGACAGGGTGTAACCTACGAGCAGTACGTC. It is translated as CASSLSSMGQGVTYEQYV.

The chain recombines TRBV5-1 with TRBJ2-2; D is undetermined. The CDR3 is 16 residues long. V lost 0 bases, J lost 0 bases, and 9 bases lay in between. CDR1 is SGHRS, CDR2 YFSETQ, per germline. The CDR3: CASSLAILANTGELFF. CDR3 DNA sequence: TGCGCCAGCAGCTTGGCTATTCTCGCGAACACCGGGGAGCTGTTTTTT.

This clonotype was found many times. This chain uses TRBV5-1 with TRBJ1-1; D is ambiguous. The V and J ends lost 1 base and 0 bases respectively, with 10 bases between them. The germline V gene encodes CDR1 SGHRS and CDR2 YFSETQ. This CDR3 has 15 residues. The chain's CDR3 is CASSLWEGLNTEAFF. The CDR3 DNA is TGCGCCAGCAGCTTGTGGGAGGGCTTGAACACTGAAGCTTTCTTT.

This clonotype came up many times. The gene calls are TRBV4-2 and TRBJ2-7; 11 nucleotides agree with TRBD2. Germline V gene sequence: CDR1 LGHNA, CDR2 YNFKEQ. Trimming took 5 bases from V and 4 from J; bases not matched to a gene: 7. The CDR3 runs to 15 residues. The CDR3 loop reads CASSSLAGDDYEQYF. In DNA, the CDR3 is TGTGCCAGCAGCTCACTAGCGGGGGACGATTACGAGCAGTACTTC.

The chain combines TRBV29-1 with TRBJ2-3, with a possible D match to TRBD1 (5 bases). CDR1 is SQVTM, CDR2 ANQGSEA, per germline. Trimming shortened V by 2 bases and J by 2 bases, and 8 bases separated the two germline ends. The CDR3 has 13 residues. The CDR3 region is CSVEHRYTDTQYF. CDR3 DNA sequence: TGCAGCGTTGAACACAGGTACACAGATACGCAGTATTTT.

This clonotype has a count of ten or more. A read error may account for a junction end that differs from germline. The rearrangement joins TRBV5-1 to TRBJ2-7; D unresolved. CDR1 and CDR2 (germline): SGHRS, YFSETQ. This CDR3 has 12 residues. The CDR3 is CASSLVSYEQYF. The CDR3 nucleotides are TGTGCCAGCAGCTTGGTCTCCTACGAGCAGTACTTC.